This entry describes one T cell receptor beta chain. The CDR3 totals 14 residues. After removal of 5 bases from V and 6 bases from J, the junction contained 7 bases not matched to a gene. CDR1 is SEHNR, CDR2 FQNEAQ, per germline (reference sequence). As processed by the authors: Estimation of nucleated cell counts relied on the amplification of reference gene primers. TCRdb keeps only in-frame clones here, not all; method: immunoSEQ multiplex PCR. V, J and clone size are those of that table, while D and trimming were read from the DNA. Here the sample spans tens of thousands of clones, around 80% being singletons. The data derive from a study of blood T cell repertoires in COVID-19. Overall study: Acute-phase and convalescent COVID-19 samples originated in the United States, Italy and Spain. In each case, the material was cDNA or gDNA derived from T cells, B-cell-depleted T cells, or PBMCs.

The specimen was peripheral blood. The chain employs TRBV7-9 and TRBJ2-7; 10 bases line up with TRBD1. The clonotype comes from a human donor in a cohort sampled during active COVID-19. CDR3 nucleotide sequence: TGTGCCAGCAGCCTTAGGACAGGGGGTGGCGAGCAGTACTTC. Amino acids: CASSLRTGGGEQYF.